This record covers a single T cell receptor beta chain. This specimen includes other DNA sequences encoding the same CDR3. With 3 bases clipped from V and 2 bases from J, the junction kept 4 bases outside the gene matches. The CDR3 contains 15 residues. CDR1 and CDR2 from the germline V gene are LGHNA and YSLEER. Generated by immunoSEQ multiplex PCR, the TCRdb table keeps only in-frame clones and is missing some. The profile covers more than 60,000 clones, with around 94% appearing a single time and approximately 15% taken by the ten largest. This sample was taken from a study of OX40 agonist ivuxolimab in advanced cancers.

The specimen was CD4+ or CD8+ T cells sorted from blood, collected in a trial of the OX40 agonist ivuxolimab. This TCR derives from an adult with an advanced solid tumor such as melanoma, head and neck, liver or kidney cancer. The rearrangement joins TRBV4-3 to TRBJ1-1; the match to TRBD1 covers 9 bases. CDR3 in amino acids: CASSQGTGSNTEAFF. In DNA form, the CDR3 reads TGCGCCAGCAGCCAGGGGACAGGGAGTAACACTGAAGCTTTCTTT.